This T cell receptor beta chain was captured by sequencing in a study of shared T cell receptors in the human thymus. Trimming cost V 6 bases and J 6 bases, with 15 bases left between them. Germline V gene sequence: CDR1 MDHEN, CDR2 SYDVKM. CDR3 size: 14 residues. Profiled with immunoSEQ multiplex PCR; TCRdb holds only in-frame clones, not every one. The sample holds some 400,000 clones, more than 85% seen once. This chain connects TRBV28 to TRBJ1-5; the D gene is possibly TRBD1 (5 bases). This clonotype was sampled from a human donor. The specimen was thymocytes. The CDR3 spells CASRGPGGIQPQHF. CDR3 nucleotides: TGTGCCAGCAGGGGACCCGGGGGTATTCAGCCCCAGCATTTT.